The entry below gives a single T cell receptor beta chain sequence along with its context. Antigen unknown. Germline values: CDR1 SGHTA, CDR2 FQGNSA. The CDR3 runs 12 residues. Deletions cut 3 bases from V and 11 bases from J, with 12 bases between. Here immunoSEQ multiplex PCR was the method, and the copy in TCRdb shows in-frame clones only, minus some. This sample has 65,000 to 95,000 clones, with 88% found just once. These data come from a study of OX40 agonist ivuxolimab in advanced cancers. Turning to the study itself: Dose-escalation patients' cancers were hepatocellular carcinoma, melanoma, renal cell or head and neck cancer. Partial responses occurred in Three dose-escalation patients, one with hepatocellular carcinoma and two with cutaneous melanoma. Study conclusions and caveats: Also present in some nonresponders was a low level of normalized T-cell clonal expansion. On average, a greater number of expanded clones characterised CD8+ T cells relative to CD4+.

The rearrangement links TRBV7-2 to TRBJ2-3; D uncertain. This TCR was sampled from an adult with an advanced solid tumor such as melanoma, head and neck, liver or kidney cancer. The sequences come from CD4+ or CD8+ T cells sorted from blood, collected in a trial of the OX40 agonist ivuxolimab. Here the CDR3 reads CASSFVARGQYF. For the CDR3, the DNA is TGTGCCAGCAGCTTCGTGGCCCGCGGGCAGTATTTT.